This T cell receptor (beta chain) was identified in a study of metastatic and nonmetastatic thyroid tumors. Findings of the study overall: Versus benign nodules, malignant thyroid tumors reportedly had significantly higher TCR beta diversity, in blood and tumor.

TCRdb re-called the PCR reads via MiXCR. The sample has around 23,000 clones, roughly 28% seen once; the top ten hold approximately 14%. Concerning this clone: Its antigen is undetermined.

Thyroid surgery had not been preceded by any treatment in any patient. V lost 3 bases to trimming and J lost 7 bases; unmatched junction nucleotides: 6. The CDR3 totals 14 residues. The V gene is TRBV12-3 or TRBV12-4, the J gene TRBJ1-2; 9 nucleotides agree with TRBD1. The sample taken for sequencing was tumor tissue. The origin of this receptor is a male donor with papillary thyroid cancer or a benign thyroid nodule (not recorded which). Some clones in this sample may be carry-over from other donors' samples. The CDR3 is CASSFGTGFAGYTF. The CDR3 nucleotides are TGTGCCAGCAGTTTCGGGACAGGGTTCGCTGGCTACACCTTC.